The 8 T cell receptor beta chains listed next were all sequenced from one sample in a study of post-analysis software for immune sequencing data. General observations from the study: About five TRBV segments were more frequent in patients than controls; TRBV5-6, TRBV5-1 and TRBV20-1 belonged to this group.

No antigens are known for them. Each TCR beta cDNA library carried unique molecular identifiers. TCRdb fed the PCR reads into MiXCR, producing one record per CDR3 protein. The repertoire holds about 540,000 distinct CDR3 sequences, less than 40% seen once, with 5% to 6% in the top ten. Sequenced input: blood. The receptor set was obtained from a girl under 18 with multiple sclerosis.

The CDR3 region is CASSPRSVSLGDTQYF. As DNA, the CDR3 is TGTGCCAGCAGTCCACGATCGGTCTCCCTAGGGGATACGCAGTATTTT. The genes are TRBV27 and TRBJ2-3; no firm D call. From germline, CDR1 is MNHEY and CDR2 SMNVEV (reference sequence). V was shortened by 5 bases and J by 6 bases, with 21 bases between the two germline ends. The CDR3 spans 16 residues.

As concerns this clonotype: A clone one base away is much larger, so this may be a read error. This chain connects TRBV12-3 or TRBV12-4 to TRBJ2-5, with D maybe TRBD1 (6 bases). V shed 4 bases and J shed 5 bases, with 14 bases lying between them. This CDR3 is built from 14 residues. The DNA of the CDR3 is TGTGCCAGCAGTTGTAATGCAGGGGCCGAGACCCAGTACTTC. Amino acids: CASSCNAGAETQYF.

In its sample, this clonotype was seen a few times. The chain is built from TRBV5-8 and TRBJ2-1; 8 nucleotides match TRBD2. Trimming at V came to 3 bases and at J to 10 bases, leaving 9 bases not matched to a gene. Germline values: CDR1 SGHTS, CDR2 YDEGEE. The CDR3 covers 14 residues. CDR3 sequence (DNA): TGTGCCAGCAGCTGGGCACTAGCGGACCGCGAGCAGTTCTTC. Translating gives CASSWALADREQFF.

The chain employs TRBV7-2 and TRBJ2-1; D not resolved. In germline, CDR1 is SGHTA, CDR2 FQGNSA. This CDR3 comprises 15 residues. The V gene lost 1 base and the J gene lost 0 bases, with 7 bases spanning the gap. The CDR3 protein is CASSLEVNSYNEQFF. CDR3 sequence (DNA): TGTGCCAGCAGCTTAGAGGTAAACTCCTACAATGAGCAGTTCTTC.

In its sample, this clonotype was seen a few times. This chain joins TRBV20-1 and TRBJ1-5, with 9 bases identical to TRBD1. With V trimmed by 3 bases and J by 2 bases, 2 bases remained unmatched. Germline CDR1 reads DFQATT; CDR2 reads SNEGSKA (reference sequence). The CDR3 runs to 14 residues. The chain's CDR3 is CSASRQGGNQPQHF. As DNA, the CDR3 is TGCAGTGCTAGTAGACAGGGGGGCAATCAGCCCCAGCATTTT.

The chain couples TRBV11-3 to TRBJ2-2; the D is unclear. V was cut by 2 bases and J by 2 bases, with 6 bases left in between. Per the germline V gene, CDR1 is SGHNT and CDR2 is YENEEA. The CDR3 is made up of 14 amino acids. The CDR3, as DNA: TGTGCCAGCAGCTTAAGGCTCAACACCGGGGAGCTGTTTTTT. The encoded protein is CASSLRLNTGELFF. The complete variable domain, with remaining parts taken from reference TRBV11-3 and TRBJ2-2, reads EAGVVQSPRYKIIEKKQPVAFWCNPISGHNTLYWYLQNLGQGPELLIRYENEEAVDDSQLPKDRFSAERLKGVDSTLKIQPAELGDSAVYLCASSLRLNTGELFFGEGSRLTVL.

The chain uses TRBV3-1 and TRBJ1-6; TRBD1 matches at 7 bases. This CDR3 spans 13 amino acids. Germline CDR1 and CDR2: LGHDT and YNNKEL (reference sequence). Trimming removed 5 bases from V and 7 bases from J; junction bases left unmatched: 2. CDR3: CASSNRGNSPLHF. Written as DNA, the CDR3 is TGTGCCAGCAGCAACAGGGGAAATTCACCCCTCCACTTT.

This chain links TRBV29-1 with TRBJ1-2; TRBD1 agrees at 7 bases. With V trimmed by 6 bases and J by 6 bases, 10 bases remained unmatched. The CDR3 is made up of 13 amino acids. Germline V lookup: CDR1 SQVTM, CDR2 ANQGSEA. CDR3 in amino acids: CSVDPGQRNGYTF. Written as DNA, the CDR3 is TGCAGCGTGGACCCGGGACAGAGGAATGGCTACACCTTC.